This is a list of T cell receptor beta chains from one sample in a study of T cell changes during pregnancy in multiple sclerosis. Sequenced by immunoSEQ multiplex PCR; TCRdb stores in-frame clones only, minus some. The sample shows about 75,000 clones, roughly nine tenths of them seen only once. This material consisted of peripheral blood, taken in the first trimester of pregnancy. These receptors came from a female donor in good health, enrolled as a control in a pregnancy study. Both conserved end residues are part of each CDR3. D genes are given only for firm matches. Part of the rows lack a size; the others show once, few, many or a class for expanded clones.

D gene: -; clone size: -; J gene: TRBJ2-1; V gene: TRBV6-9; CDR3 protein: CASSYRLAKGEQFF; CDR3 DNA: TGTGCCAGCAGTTATCGACTTGCCAAGGGGGAGCAGTTCTTC
D gene: TRBD1; clone size: -; J gene: TRBJ1-1; V gene: TRBV27; CDR3 protein: CASSPFGTASLGAFF; CDR3 DNA: TGTGCCAGCAGTCCGTTCGGGACAGCCTCGTTAGGAGCTTTCTTT
D gene: -; clone size: -; J gene: TRBJ1-1; V gene: TRBV6-5; CDR3 protein: CASSISGVVNTEAFF; CDR3 DNA: TGTGCCAGCAGCATCTCCGGGGTGGTGAACACTGAAGCTTTCTTT
D gene: -; clone size: once; J gene: TRBJ1-1; V gene: TRBV19; CDR3 protein: CASKLQAGAQNTEAFF; CDR3 DNA: TGTGCCAGTAAATTACAGGCTGGGGCACAGAACACTGAAGCTTTCTTT
D gene: -; clone size: -; J gene: TRBJ1-1; V gene: TRBV18; CDR3 protein: CASSPTGGRTEAFF; CDR3 DNA: TGTGCCAGCTCACCAACGGGGGGCAGGACTGAAGCTTTCTTT
D gene: -; clone size: -; J gene: TRBJ2-5; V gene: TRBV6-1; CDR3 protein: CASSEGERVFQETQYF; CDR3 DNA: TGTGCCAGCAGTGAAGGCGAGCGGGTCTTCCAAGAGACCCAGTACTTC
D gene: TRBD2; clone size: -; J gene: TRBJ2-7; V gene: TRBV27; CDR3 protein: CASSGLAGIYEQYF; CDR3 DNA: TGTGCCAGCAGCGGACTAGCGGGAATCTACGAGCAGTACTTC
D gene: TRBD1; clone size: -; J gene: TRBJ2-7; V gene: TRBV19; CDR3 protein: CASSIQTGSTYEQYF; CDR3 DNA: TGTGCCAGTAGTATTCAGACAGGGAGCACCTACGAGCAGTACTTC
D gene: TRBD1; clone size: few; J gene: TRBJ1-6; V gene: TRBV19; CDR3 protein: CASSTGTGDNSPLHF; CDR3 DNA: TGTGCCAGTAGTACGGGGACAGGGGACAATTCACCCCTCCACTTT
D gene: -; clone size: -; J gene: TRBJ2-3; V gene: TRBV7-8; CDR3 protein: CASSLLAVGTDTQYF; CDR3 DNA: TGTGCCAGCAGCCTCCTAGCCGTTGGGACAGATACGCAGTATTTT
D gene: TRBD1; clone size: -; J gene: TRBJ1-5; V gene: TRBV4-1; CDR3 protein: CASSQEIGTGEFRVQPQHF; CDR3 DNA: TGCGCCAGCAGCCAAGAGATCGGGACAGGGGAGTTCCGTGTACAGCCCCAGCATTTT
D gene: TRBD1; clone size: -; J gene: TRBJ2-7; V gene: TRBV6-5; CDR3 protein: CASSPRQGAVGEQYF; CDR3 DNA: TGTGCCAGCAGTCCCCGACAGGGGGCCGTGGGTGAGCAGTACTTC
D gene: -; clone size: -; J gene: TRBJ1-5; V gene: TRBV11-2; CDR3 protein: CASSLPGQPQHF; CDR3 DNA: TGTGCCAGCAGCTTACCGGGGCAGCCCCAGCATTTT
D gene: -; clone size: once; J gene: TRBJ1-5; V gene: TRBV6-5; CDR3 protein: CASSTRTADQPQHF; CDR3 DNA: TGTGCCAGCAGTACAAGGACAGCTGATCAGCCCCAGCATTTT
D gene: -; clone size: -; J gene: TRBJ2-7; V gene: TRBV2; CDR3 protein: CASTSYEQYF; CDR3 DNA: TGTGCCAGCACTAGCTACGAGCAGTACTTC
D gene: -; clone size: -; J gene: TRBJ1-1; V gene: TRBV18; CDR3 protein: CASSPSQGIEAFF; CDR3 DNA: TGTGCCAGCTCACCTAGCCAGGGCATCGAAGCTTTCTTT
D gene: -; clone size: once; J gene: TRBJ2-3; V gene: TRBV5-1; CDR3 protein: CASSLLRTPFHTDTQYF; CDR3 DNA: TGCGCCAGCAGCTTGTTACGGACACCTTTCCACACAGATACGCAGTATTTT
D gene: TRBD2; clone size: -; J gene: TRBJ2-1; V gene: TRBV27; CDR3 protein: CASTAGGAYNEQFF; CDR3 DNA: TGTGCCAGCACCGCGGGGGGAGCCTACAATGAGCAGTTCTTC
D gene: TRBD1; clone size: -; J gene: TRBJ1-4; V gene: TRBV11-2; CDR3 protein: CASSLDRGTGREKLFF; CDR3 DNA: TGTGCCAGCAGCTTAGATAGGGGGACAGGGCGGGAAAAACTGTTTTTT
D gene: -; clone size: -; J gene: TRBJ2-5; V gene: TRBV5-6; CDR3 protein: CASSLWGPGTQYF; CDR3 DNA: TGTGCCAGCAGCTTGTGGGGGCCCGGTACCCAGTACTTC
D gene: -; clone size: -; J gene: TRBJ1-2; V gene: TRBV19; CDR3 protein: CASKETVGNYGYTF; CDR3 DNA: TGTGCCAGTAAAGAGACAGTGGGGAACTATGGCTACACCTTC
D gene: -; clone size: -; J gene: TRBJ1-1; V gene: TRBV5-1; CDR3 protein: CASGDSQNTEAFF; CDR3 DNA: TGCGCCAGCGGTGACAGTCAGAACACTGAAGCTTTCTTT
D gene: -; clone size: once; J gene: TRBJ2-1; V gene: TRBV11-2; CDR3 protein: CASRSYNEQFF; CDR3 DNA: TGTGCCAGCAGGTCGTACAATGAGCAGTTCTTC
D gene: TRBD1; clone size: few; J gene: TRBJ1-2; V gene: TRBV5-1; CDR3 protein: CASSPTGNYGYTF; CDR3 DNA: TGCGCCAGCAGCCCGACAGGGAACTATGGCTACACCTTC
D gene: -; clone size: -; J gene: TRBJ2-7; V gene: TRBV7-2; CDR3 protein: CASSRRVNPSYEQYF; CDR3 DNA: TGTGCCAGCAGCCGCCGGGTCAACCCCTCCTACGAGCAGTACTTC
D gene: TRBD1; clone size: -; J gene: TRBJ2-5; V gene: TRBV5-1; CDR3 protein: CASRGTGGLETQYF; CDR3 DNA: TGCGCCAGCAGAGGGACAGGGGGGCTGGAGACCCAGTACTTC
D gene: -; clone size: -; J gene: TRBJ2-7; V gene: TRBV2; CDR3 protein: CASWFSPEEQYF; CDR3 DNA: TGTGCCAGCTGGTTCTCACCTGAGGAGCAGTACTTC
D gene: -; clone size: -; J gene: TRBJ1-4; V gene: TRBV6-1; CDR3 protein: CASRNPGGEKLFF; CDR3 DNA: TGTGCCAGCAGAAACCCCGGGGGTGAAAAACTGTTTTTT
D gene: -; clone size: -; J gene: TRBJ2-3; V gene: TRBV5-4; CDR3 protein: CASSWEGGSTDTQYF; CDR3 DNA: TGTGCCAGCAGCTGGGAGGGGGGGAGCACAGATACGCAGTATTTT
D gene: TRBD1; clone size: few; J gene: TRBJ1-2; V gene: TRBV7-2; CDR3 protein: CASSLGQGNYGYTF; CDR3 DNA: TGTGCCAGCAGCTTAGGACAGGGGAACTATGGCTACACCTTC
D gene: TRBD2; clone size: -; J gene: TRBJ2-1; V gene: TRBV28; CDR3 protein: CASSRLAGLDEQFF; CDR3 DNA: TGTGCCAGCAGCAGACTAGCGGGACTCGATGAGCAGTTCTTC
D gene: -; clone size: -; J gene: TRBJ2-7; V gene: TRBV6-5; CDR3 protein: CASSLGHGPIYEQYF; CDR3 DNA: TGTGCCAGCAGCCTCGGACACGGGCCCATATACGAGCAGTACTTC
D gene: -; clone size: -; J gene: TRBJ2-2; V gene: TRBV5-1; CDR3 protein: CASTAKSGTGELFF; CDR3 DNA: TGCGCCAGCACGGCGAAATCGGGCACCGGGGAGCTGTTTTTT
D gene: TRBD1; clone size: few; J gene: TRBJ1-1; V gene: TRBV19; CDR3 protein: CASSPGTAQNTEAFF; CDR3 DNA: TGTGCCAGTAGCCCGGGGACAGCACAGAACACTGAAGCTTTCTTT
D gene: TRBD1; clone size: -; J gene: TRBJ2-7; V gene: TRBV6-1; CDR3 protein: CASSGDRGHLYEQYF; CDR3 DNA: TGTGCCAGCAGTGGAGACAGGGGGCACCTCTACGAGCAGTACTTC
D gene: TRBD1; clone size: -; J gene: TRBJ2-3; V gene: TRBV10-3; CDR3 protein: CAISRGQGTDTQYF; CDR3 DNA: TGTGCCATCAGTAGGGGACAGGGGACAGATACGCAGTATTTT
D gene: TRBD2; clone size: -; J gene: TRBJ2-7; V gene: TRBV7-2; CDR3 protein: CASSSARTSWDEQYF; CDR3 DNA: TGTGCCAGCAGCTCGGCCAGGACTAGCTGGGACGAGCAGTACTTC
D gene: -; clone size: -; J gene: TRBJ1-5; V gene: TRBV11-2; CDR3 protein: CASSFSGVSNQPQHF; CDR3 DNA: TGTGCCAGCAGCTTCTCCGGAGTTAGCAATCAGCCCCAGCATTTT
D gene: TRBD2; clone size: once; J gene: TRBJ2-2; V gene: TRBV4-3; CDR3 protein: CASRKGPTSGSGTGELFF; CDR3 DNA: TGCGCCAGCAGGAAGGGCCCCACTAGCGGGAGTGGGACCGGGGAGCTGTTTTTT